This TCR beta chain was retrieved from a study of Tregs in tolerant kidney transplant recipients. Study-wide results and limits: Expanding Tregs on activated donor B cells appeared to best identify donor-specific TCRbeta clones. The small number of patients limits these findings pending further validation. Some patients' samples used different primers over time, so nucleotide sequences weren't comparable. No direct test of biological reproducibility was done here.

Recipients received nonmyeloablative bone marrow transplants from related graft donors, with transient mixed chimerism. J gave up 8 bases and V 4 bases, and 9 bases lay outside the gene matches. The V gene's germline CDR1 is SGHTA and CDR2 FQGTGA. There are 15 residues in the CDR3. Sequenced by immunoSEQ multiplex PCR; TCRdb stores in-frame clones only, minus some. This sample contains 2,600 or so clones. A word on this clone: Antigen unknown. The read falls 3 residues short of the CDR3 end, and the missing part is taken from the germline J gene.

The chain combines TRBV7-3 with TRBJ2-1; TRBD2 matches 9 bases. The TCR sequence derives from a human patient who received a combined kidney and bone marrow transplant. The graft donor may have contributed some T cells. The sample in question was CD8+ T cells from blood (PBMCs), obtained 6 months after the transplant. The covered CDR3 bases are TGTGCCAGCAGCTCGACTAGCGGCCAGGGGGATGAG. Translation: CASSSTSGQGDE. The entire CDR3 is CASSSTSGQGDEQFF.